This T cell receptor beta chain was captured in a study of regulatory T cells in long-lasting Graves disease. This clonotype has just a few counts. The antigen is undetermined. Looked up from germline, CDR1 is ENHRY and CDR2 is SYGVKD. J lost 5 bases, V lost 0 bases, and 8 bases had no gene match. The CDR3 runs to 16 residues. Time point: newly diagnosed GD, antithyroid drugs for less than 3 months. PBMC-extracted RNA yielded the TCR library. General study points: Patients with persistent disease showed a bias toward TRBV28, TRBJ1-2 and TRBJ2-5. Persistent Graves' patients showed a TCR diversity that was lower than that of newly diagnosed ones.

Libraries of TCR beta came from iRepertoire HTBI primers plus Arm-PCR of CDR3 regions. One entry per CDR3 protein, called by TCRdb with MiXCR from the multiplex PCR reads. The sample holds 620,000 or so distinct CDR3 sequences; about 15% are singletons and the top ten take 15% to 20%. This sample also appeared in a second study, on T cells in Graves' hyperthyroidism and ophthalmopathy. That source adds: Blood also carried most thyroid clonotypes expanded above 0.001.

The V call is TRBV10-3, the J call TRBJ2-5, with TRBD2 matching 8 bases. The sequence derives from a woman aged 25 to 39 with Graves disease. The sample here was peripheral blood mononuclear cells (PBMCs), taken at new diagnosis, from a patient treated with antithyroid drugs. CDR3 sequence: CAISESEAGVGETQYF. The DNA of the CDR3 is TGTGCCATCAGTGAGTCAGAAGCGGGAGTGGGGGAGACCCAGTACTTC.